This T cell receptor beta chain comes out of a study of OX40 agonist ivuxolimab in advanced cancers. Prior autoimmune disease or systemic immunosuppression barred patients. Assay: immunoSEQ multiplex PCR; the TCRdb copy retains only in-frame clones and omits some. The sample records about 84,000 clones, around 84% being singletons. Germline V gene lookup returns CDR1 SGHTA and CDR2 FQGTGA. Trimming at V came to 6 bases and at J to 0 bases, leaving 2 bases not matched to a gene. The CDR3 covers 15 residues. Remarks on this clone: In the same sample, other DNA sequences code for this CDR3.

Sequencing used CD4+ or CD8+ T cells sorted from blood, obtained in a trial of the OX40 agonist ivuxolimab. The origin of this receptor is an adult with an advanced solid tumor such as melanoma, head and neck, liver or kidney cancer. The V call is TRBV7-3, the J call TRBJ2-1, with 10 positions matching TRBD2. The CDR3 here is CASSPSGGSYNEQFF. CDR3 DNA sequence: TGTGCCAGCAGTCCTAGCGGGGGCTCCTACAATGAGCAGTTCTTC.